This T cell receptor (beta chain) was captured by sequencing in a study of CD8 T cells in ankylosing spondylitis. By quantitative 5'-RACE with molecular barcodes, the TCR beta libraries were made. TCRdb reanalysed the 5' RACE reads using MiXCR and keeps one entry per CDR3 protein. The sample yields about 240,000 distinct CDR3 sequences, around a tenth seen once. This clonotype occurred a few times. Antigen unknown. Notes on the study in general: Reports of some motif variants in reactive arthritis synovial fluid and blood predate this one. Significant enrichment of disease-linked clones was reportedly seen in matched ankylosing spondylitis synovial fluid.

This TCR was sampled from a male donor with ankylosing spondylitis or in good health (not recorded which). The sequenced sample was blood, either unsorted or a sorted T cell fraction (not recorded which).

The CDR3 sequence is CASSPPGQGYEQYF. CDR3 coding DNA: TGTGCCAGTAGTCCTCCGGGACAGGGCTACGAGCAGTACTTC. This chain joins TRBV19 and TRBJ2-7; 9 bases are shared with TRBD1. Germline assignment: CDR1 LNHDA and CDR2 SQIVND (reference sequence). V was clipped by 5 bases and J by 3 bases; unmatched bases: 5. This CDR3 is 14 amino acids long.